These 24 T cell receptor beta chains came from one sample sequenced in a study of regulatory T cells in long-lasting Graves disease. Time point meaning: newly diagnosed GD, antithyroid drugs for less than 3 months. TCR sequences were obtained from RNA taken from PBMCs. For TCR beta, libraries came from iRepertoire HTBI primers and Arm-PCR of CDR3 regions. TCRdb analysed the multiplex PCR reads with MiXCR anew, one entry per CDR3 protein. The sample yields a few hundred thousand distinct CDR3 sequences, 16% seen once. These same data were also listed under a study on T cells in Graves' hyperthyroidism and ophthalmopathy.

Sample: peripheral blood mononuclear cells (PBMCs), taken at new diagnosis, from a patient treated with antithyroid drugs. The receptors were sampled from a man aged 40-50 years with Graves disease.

The CDR3 is CASSQALQGAAFF. The CDR3 nucleotides are TGTGCCAGCAGCCAAGCCCTACAGGGGGCAGCTTTCTTT. The rearrangement uses TRBV9 and TRBJ1-1; 9 nucleotides agree with TRBD1. The CDR3 sequence is 13 residues long. V lost 4 bases and J lost 10; bases outside the gene matches: 8. Germline V CDR1 and CDR2: SGDLS, YYNGEE.

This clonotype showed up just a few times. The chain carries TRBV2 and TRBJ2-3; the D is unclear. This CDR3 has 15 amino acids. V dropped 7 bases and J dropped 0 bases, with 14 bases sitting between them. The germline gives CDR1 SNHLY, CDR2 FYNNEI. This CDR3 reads CASNKEQVSTDTQYF. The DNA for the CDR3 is TGTGCCAGCAACAAAGAGCAGGTTAGCACAGATACGCAGTATTTT.

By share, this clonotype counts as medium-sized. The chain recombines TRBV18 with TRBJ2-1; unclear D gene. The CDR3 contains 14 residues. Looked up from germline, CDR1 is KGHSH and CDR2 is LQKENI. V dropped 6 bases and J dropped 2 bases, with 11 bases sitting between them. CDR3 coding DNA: TGTGCCAGCTCGGAACTGACGACCTACAATGAGCAGTTCTTC. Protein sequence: CASSELTTYNEQFF.

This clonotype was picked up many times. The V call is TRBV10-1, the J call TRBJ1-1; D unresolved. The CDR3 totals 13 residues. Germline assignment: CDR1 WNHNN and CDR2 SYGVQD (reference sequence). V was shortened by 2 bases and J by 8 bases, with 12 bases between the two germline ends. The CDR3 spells CASSEAPGREAFF. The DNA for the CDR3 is TGCGCCAGCAGTGAGGCCCCCGGGAGGGAAGCTTTCTTT.

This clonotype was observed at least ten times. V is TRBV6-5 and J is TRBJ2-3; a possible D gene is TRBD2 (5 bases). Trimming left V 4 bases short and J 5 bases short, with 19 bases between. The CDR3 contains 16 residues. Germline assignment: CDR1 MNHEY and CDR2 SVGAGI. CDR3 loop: CASSFGARTWGDTQYF. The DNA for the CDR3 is TGTGCCAGCAGTTTTGGTGCGCGGACTTGGGGAGATACGCAGTATTTT.

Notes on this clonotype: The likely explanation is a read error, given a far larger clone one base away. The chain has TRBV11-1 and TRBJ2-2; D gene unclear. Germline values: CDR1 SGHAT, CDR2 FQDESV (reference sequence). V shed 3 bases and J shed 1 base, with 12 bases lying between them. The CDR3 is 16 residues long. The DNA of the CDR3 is TGTGCCAGCAGCTTGCGCTGGCGGTTGAACACCGGGGAGCTGTTTTTT. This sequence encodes CASSLRWRLNTGELFF.

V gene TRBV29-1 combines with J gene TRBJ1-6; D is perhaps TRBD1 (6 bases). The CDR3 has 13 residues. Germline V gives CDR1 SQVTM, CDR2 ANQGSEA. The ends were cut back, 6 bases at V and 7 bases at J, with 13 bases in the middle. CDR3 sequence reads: CSVSTGENSPLHF. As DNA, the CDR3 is TGCAGCGTCTCGACAGGTGAAAATTCACCCCTCCACTTT.

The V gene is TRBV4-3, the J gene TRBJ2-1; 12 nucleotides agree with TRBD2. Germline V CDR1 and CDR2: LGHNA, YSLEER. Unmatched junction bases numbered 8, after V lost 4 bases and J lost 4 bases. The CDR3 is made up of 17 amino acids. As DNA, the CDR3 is TGCGCCAGCAGCCCAAGGACTAGCGGGGATGGATACAATGAGCAGTTCTTC. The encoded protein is CASSPRTSGDGYNEQFF.

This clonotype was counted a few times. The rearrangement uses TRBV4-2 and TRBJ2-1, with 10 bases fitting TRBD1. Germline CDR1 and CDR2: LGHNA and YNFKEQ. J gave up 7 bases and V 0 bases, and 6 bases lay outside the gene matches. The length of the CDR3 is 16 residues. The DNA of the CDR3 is TGTGCCAGCAGCCAAGACCGGGACAGGGGAAAGAATGAGCAGTTCTTC. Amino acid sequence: CASSQDRDRGKNEQFF.

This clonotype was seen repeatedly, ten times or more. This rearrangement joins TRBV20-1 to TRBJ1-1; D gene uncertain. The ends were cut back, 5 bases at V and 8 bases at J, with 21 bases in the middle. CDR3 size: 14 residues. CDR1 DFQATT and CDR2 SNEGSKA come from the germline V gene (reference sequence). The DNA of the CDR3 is TGCAGTGCTCACCGAAACCGGCGAACCTGGGAAGCTTTCTTT. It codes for CSAHRNRRTWEAFF.

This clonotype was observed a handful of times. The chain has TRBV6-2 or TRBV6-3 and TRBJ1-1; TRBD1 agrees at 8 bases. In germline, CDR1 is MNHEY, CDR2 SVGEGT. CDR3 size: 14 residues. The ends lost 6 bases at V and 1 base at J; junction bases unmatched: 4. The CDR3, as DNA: TGTGCCAGCAGGATTCAGGGGGCGAACACTGAAGCTTTCTTT. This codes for CASRIQGANTEAFF.

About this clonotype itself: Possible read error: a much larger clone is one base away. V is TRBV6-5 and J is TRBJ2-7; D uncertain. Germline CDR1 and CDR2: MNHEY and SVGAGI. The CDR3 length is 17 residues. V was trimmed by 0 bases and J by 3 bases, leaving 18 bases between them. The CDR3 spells CASSYSLRFGPDYEQYF. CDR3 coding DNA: TGTGCCAGCAGTTACTCCCTGCGGTTTGGGCCTGACTACGAGCAGTACTTC.

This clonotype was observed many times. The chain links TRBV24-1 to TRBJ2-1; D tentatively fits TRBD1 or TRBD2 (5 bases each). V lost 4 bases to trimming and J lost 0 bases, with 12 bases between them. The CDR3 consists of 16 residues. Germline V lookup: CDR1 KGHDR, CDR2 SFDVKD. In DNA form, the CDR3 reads TGTGCCACCAGTGACCTCGGGGCTAGCTCCTACAATGAGCAGTTCTTC. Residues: CATSDLGASSYNEQFF.

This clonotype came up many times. CDR3 region: CASRKNSNQPQHF. CDR3 in DNA: TGTGCCAGCAGGAAGAATAGCAATCAGCCCCAGCATTTT. The V call is TRBV28, the J call TRBJ1-5; no clear D gene. Germline V CDR1 and CDR2: MDHEN, SYDVKM. Trimming removed 6 bases from V and 0 bases from J, with 6 bases in between. The CDR3 is 13 residues long.

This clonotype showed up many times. The CDR3 here is CASSALLAGDNEQFF. CDR3 in DNA: TGTGCCAGCAGCGCCCTACTAGCGGGCGACAATGAGCAGTTCTTC. The chain employs TRBV9 and TRBJ2-1; 9 bases fit TRBD2. The CDR3 has 15 amino acids. With V trimmed by 3 bases and J by 5 bases, 6 bases remained unmatched. From germline, CDR1 is SGDLS and CDR2 YYNGEE.

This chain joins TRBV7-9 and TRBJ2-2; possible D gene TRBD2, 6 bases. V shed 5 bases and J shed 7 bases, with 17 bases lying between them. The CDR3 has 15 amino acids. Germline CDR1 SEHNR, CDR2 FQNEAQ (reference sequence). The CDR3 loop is CASSLPRLVGGELFF. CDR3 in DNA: TGTGCCAGCAGCCTACCTCGACTAGTGGGCGGGGAGCTGTTTTTT.

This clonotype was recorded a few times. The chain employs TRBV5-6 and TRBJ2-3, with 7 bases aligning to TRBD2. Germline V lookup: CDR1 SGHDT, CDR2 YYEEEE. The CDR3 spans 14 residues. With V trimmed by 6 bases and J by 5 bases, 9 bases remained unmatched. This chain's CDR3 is CASNLWRGRDTQYF. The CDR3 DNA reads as TGTGCCAGCAACCTCTGGCGGGGGAGAGATACGCAGTATTTT.

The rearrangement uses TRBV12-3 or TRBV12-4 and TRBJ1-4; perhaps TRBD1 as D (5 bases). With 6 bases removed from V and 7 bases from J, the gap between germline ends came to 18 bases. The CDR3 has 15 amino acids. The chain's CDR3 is CASSPTSGFGEKLFF. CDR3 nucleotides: TGTGCCAGCAGCCCTACTTCAGGGTTTGGTGAAAAACTGTTTTTT.

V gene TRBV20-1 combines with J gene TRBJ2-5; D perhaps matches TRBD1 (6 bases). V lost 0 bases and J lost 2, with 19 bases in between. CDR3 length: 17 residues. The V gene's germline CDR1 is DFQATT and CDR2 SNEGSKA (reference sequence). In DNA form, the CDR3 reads TGCAGTGCTAGAGATGAGGAGTGGGGGCCTGGGCAAGAGACCCAGTACTTC. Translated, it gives CSARDEEWGPGQETQYF.

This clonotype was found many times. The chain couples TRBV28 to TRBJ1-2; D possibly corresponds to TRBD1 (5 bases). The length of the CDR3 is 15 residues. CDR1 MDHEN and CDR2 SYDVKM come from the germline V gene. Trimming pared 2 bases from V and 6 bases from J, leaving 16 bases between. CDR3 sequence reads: CASSLGRGGSDGYTF. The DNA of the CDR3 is TGTGCCAGCAGTTTAGGGCGGGGGGGTTCGGATGGCTACACCTTC.

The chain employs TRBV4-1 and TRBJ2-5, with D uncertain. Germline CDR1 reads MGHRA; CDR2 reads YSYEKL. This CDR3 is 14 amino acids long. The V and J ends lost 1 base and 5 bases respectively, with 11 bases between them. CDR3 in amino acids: CASSQGSVSETQYF. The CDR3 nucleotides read TGCGCCAGCAGCCAAGGGTCGGTCTCGGAGACCCAGTACTTC.

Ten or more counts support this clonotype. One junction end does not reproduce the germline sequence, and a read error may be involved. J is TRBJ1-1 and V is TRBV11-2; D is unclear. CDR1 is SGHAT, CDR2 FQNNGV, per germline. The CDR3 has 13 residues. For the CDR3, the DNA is TGCGCCAGCAGCTTGCAGTTGAACACTGAAGCTTTCTTT. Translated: CASSLQLNTEAFF.

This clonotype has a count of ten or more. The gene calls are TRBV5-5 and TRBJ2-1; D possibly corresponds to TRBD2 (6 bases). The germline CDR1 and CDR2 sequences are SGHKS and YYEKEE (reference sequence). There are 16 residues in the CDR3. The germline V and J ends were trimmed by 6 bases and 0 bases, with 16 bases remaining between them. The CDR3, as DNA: TGTGCCAGCAACGTAGCGGTTCCCAGCTCCTACAATGAGCAGTTCTTC. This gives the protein CASNVAVPSSYNEQFF.

Here the CDR3 reads CASRKPVGTANYGYTF. The CDR3 DNA follows: TGTGCCAGCAGAAAACCGGTCGGGACAGCTAACTATGGCTACACCTTC. The chain links TRBV28 to TRBJ1-2; the match to TRBD1 covers 7 bases. This CDR3 contains 16 residues. Germline-derived CDR1 and CDR2 are MDHEN and SYDVKM. The junction had 10 bases not matched to a gene; V was cut back by 6 bases and J by 0 bases.